This TCR beta chain was identified in a study of shared clonotypes between healthy human individuals. Points from the study as a whole: An anticipated effect of sequencing depth on clonotype sharing among donors was recognized. Collection of samples was limited to blood; tissue repertoires likely differ.

Notes on this clone: Its antigen is undetermined.

Naive CD8 cells lacked CD45RO and underwent positive selection for CCR7, leaving out terminally differentiated effector memory CD45RA+ cells. Recent vaccinations or acute infections were absent in the healthy HIV-negative adult donors. Method: immunoSEQ multiplex PCR; TCRdb's copy keeps in-frame clones and lacks some. The sample contains around 700,000 clones, about 92% of which appear only once. V lost 0 bases, J lost 3 bases, and 8 bases lay in between. Germline lookup yields CDR1 SGHRS and CDR2 YFSETQ. This CDR3 is built from 14 residues. The sequence derives from a man between 25 and 39 years old in good health. The chain recombines TRBV5-1 with TRBJ2-3; D uncertain. The sequenced sample consisted of naive CD8+ T cells sorted from blood. As DNA, the CDR3 is TGCGCCAGCAGCTTGGTGGGCTATACAGATACGCAGTATTTT. This translates into CASSLVGYTDTQYF.